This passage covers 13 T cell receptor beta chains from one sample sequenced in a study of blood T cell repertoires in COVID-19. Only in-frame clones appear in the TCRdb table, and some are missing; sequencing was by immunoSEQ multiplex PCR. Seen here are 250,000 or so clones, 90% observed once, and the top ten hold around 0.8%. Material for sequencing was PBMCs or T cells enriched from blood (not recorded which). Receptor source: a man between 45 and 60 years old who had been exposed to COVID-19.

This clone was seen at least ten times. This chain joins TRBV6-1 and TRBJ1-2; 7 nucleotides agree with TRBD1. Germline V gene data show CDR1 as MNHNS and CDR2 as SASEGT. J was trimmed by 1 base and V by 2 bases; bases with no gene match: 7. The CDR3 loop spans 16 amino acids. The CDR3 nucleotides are TGTGCCAGCAGTGAAAAACCCGGGACAGATAACTATGGCTACACCTTC. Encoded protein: CASSEKPGTDNYGYTF.

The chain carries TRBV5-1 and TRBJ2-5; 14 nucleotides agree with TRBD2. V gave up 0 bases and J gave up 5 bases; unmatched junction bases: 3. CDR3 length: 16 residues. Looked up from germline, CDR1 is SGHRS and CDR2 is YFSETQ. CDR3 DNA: TGCGCCAGCAGCTTGGGGACTAGCGGGGGGATTGAGACCCAGTACTTC. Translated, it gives CASSLGTSGGIETQYF.

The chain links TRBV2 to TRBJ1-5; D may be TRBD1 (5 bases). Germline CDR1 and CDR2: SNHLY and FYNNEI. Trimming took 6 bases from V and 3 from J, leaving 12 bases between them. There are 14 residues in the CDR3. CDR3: CASSAGTYNQPQHF. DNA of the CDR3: TGTGCCAGCAGCGCAGGGACTTACAATCAGCCCCAGCATTTT.

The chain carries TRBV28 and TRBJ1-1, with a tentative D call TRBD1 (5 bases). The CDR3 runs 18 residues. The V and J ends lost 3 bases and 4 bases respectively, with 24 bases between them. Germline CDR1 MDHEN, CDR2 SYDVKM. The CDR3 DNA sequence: TGTGCCAGCAGTTTTGGGGCCAGTCGGGGGAGGGGAGTCACTGAAGCTTTCTTT. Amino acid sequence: CASSFGASRGRGVTEAFF.

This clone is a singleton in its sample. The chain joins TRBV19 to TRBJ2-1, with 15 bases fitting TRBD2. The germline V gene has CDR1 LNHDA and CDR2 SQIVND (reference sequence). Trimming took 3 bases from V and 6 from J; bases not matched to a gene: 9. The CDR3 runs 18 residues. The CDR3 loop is CASSIGLAGGPPPNEQFF. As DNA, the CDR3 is TGTGCCAGTAGTATCGGACTAGCGGGGGGGCCCCCTCCCAATGAGCAGTTCTTC.

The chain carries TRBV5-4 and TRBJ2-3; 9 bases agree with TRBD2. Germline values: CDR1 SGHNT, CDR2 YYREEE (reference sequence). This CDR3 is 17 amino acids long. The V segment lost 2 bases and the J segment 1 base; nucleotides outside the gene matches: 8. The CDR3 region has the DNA TGTGCCAGCAGCTTTTTAGCGGGAGTCGGAGGCACAGATACGCAGTATTTT. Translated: CASSFLAGVGGTDTQYF.

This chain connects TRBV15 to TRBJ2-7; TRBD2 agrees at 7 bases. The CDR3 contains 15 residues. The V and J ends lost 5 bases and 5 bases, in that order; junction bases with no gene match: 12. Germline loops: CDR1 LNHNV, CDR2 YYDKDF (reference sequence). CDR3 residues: CATSVPLGAGNEQYV. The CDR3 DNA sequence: TGTGCCACCAGCGTACCCCTGGGAGCGGGAAACGAGCAGTACGTC.

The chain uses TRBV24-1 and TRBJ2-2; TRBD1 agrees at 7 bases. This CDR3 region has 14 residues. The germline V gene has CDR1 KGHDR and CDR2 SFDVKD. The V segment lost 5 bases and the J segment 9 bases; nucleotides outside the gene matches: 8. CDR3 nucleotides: TGTGCCACCAGTGCCTTAACAGGGGAATGGGAGCTGTTTTTT. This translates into CATSALTGEWELFF.

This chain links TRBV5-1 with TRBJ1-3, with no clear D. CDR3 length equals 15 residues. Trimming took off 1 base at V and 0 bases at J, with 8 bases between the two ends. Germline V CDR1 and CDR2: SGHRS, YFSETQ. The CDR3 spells CASSLTVYSGNTIYF. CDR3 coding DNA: TGCGCCAGCAGCTTGACGGTATACTCTGGAAACACCATATATTTT. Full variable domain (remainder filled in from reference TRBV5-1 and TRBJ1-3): KAGVTQTPRYLIKTRGQQVTLSCSPISGHRSVSWYQQTPGQGLQFLFEYFSETQRNKGNFPGRFSGRQFSNSRSEMNVSTLELGDSALYLCASSLTVYSGNTIYFGEGSWLTVV.

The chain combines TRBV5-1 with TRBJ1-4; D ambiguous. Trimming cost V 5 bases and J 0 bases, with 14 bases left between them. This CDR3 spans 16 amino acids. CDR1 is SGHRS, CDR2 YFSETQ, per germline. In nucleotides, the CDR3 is TGCGCCAGCAGTCCTACGACGACAACAACTAATGAAAAACTGTTTTTT. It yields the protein CASSPTTTTTNEKLFF.

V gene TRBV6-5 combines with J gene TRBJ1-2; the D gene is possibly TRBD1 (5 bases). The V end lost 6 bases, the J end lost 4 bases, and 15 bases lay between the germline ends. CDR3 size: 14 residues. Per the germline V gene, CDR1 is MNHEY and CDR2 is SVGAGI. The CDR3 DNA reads TGTGCCAGCAGCCCCACCACGGGGGGCTATGGCTACACCTTC. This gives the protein CASSPTTGGYGYTF.

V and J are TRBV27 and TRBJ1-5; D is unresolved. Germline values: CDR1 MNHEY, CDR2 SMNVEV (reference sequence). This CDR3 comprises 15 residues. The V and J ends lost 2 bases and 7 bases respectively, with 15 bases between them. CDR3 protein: CASSLEGRGRQPQHF. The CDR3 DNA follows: TGTGCCAGCAGTTTAGAGGGTCGGGGTAGGCAGCCCCAGCATTTT.

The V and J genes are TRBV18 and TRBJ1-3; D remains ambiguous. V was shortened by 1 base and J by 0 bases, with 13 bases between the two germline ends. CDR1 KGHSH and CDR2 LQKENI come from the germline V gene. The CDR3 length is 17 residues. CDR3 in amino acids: CASSPQIRPDSGNTIYF. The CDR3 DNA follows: TGTGCCAGCTCACCACAGATCAGGCCTGACTCTGGAAACACCATATATTTT.